The 3 T cell receptor beta chains given below trace back to one sample, sequenced in a study of cytomegalovirus exposure and HLA in healthy donors (dated by TCRdb to 2017 to 2019). The library was generated by the immunoSEQ multiplex PCR assay. A mixture of 60 forward primers for TCR Vbeta segments and 13 reverse primers for TCR Jbeta segments was used in the multiplex PCR. The source is immuneACCESS, and TCRdb retained only in-frame sequences with V and J called. Part of the clones is not carried over; for the studies checked, unresolved V genes explain less than half of this, and the remainder is unexplained. The sample data list roughly 80,000 clones, and 65% to 75% of these were observed just once. The leading ten clones occupy around 16% of the sample. Sample: PBMCs. The receptors shown here come from a woman in her forties in good health and CMV-seropositive.

The rearrangement links TRBV27 to TRBJ1-5; a possible D gene is TRBD1 (5 bases). The CDR3 totals 14 residues. CDR1 and CDR2 (germline): MNHEY, SMNVEV (reference sequence). V shed 2 bases and J shed 4 bases, with 9 bases lying between them. In nucleotides, the CDR3 is TGTGCCAGCAGTTTACTCCAGGGTAATCAGCCCCAGCATTTT. Amino acids: CASSLLQGNQPQHF.

The genes are TRBV6-5 and TRBJ2-3; 7 bases match TRBD1. Germline CDR1 MNHEY, CDR2 SVGAGI. The length of the CDR3 is 11 residues. V dropped 6 bases and J dropped 8; count of bases not matched to a gene: 2. The CDR3 region is CASSRQGTQYF. As DNA, the CDR3 is TGTGCCAGCAGCCGACAGGGTACGCAGTATTTT.

The chain joins TRBV7-2 to TRBJ2-1; 8 bases map to TRBD1. The CDR3 contains 14 residues. Germline V gene data show CDR1 as SGHTA and CDR2 as FQGNSA. V trimming: 5 bases; J trimming: 7 bases; junction bases outside the gene matches: 7. CDR3 coding DNA: TGTGCCAGCAGCCCGAGAACAGGGGGGAATGAGCAGTTCTTC. It yields the protein CASSPRTGGNEQFF.